This T cell receptor (beta chain) was sequenced for a study of shared clonotypes between healthy human individuals. Of note for this clone: Its specificity is unknown.

CD45RO-negative CD8 cells positively selected for CCR7 made up the naive population, which excluded terminally differentiated effector memory CD45RA+ cells. Method: immunoSEQ multiplex PCR; TCRdb's copy keeps in-frame clones and lacks some. The sample records about 2.1 million clones, around 95% being singletons. Findings of the study overall: How much donors shared clonotypes was expected to be affected by sequencing depth. Naive CD4 clonotypes overlapped across a handful of donors at about 5.3%.

The sequenced sample consisted of naive CD8+ T cells from PBMCs. The receptor comes from a man younger than 30 in good health. Some clones in this sample may be carry-over from other donors' samples.

The CDR3 loop reads CASTTEGGETQYF. The CDR3 coding sequence is TGTGCCAGCACCACCGAGGGAGGAGAGACCCAGTACTTC. This rearrangement joins TRBV27 to TRBJ2-5; TRBD2 might be the D (6 bases). Germline V gives CDR1 MNHEY, CDR2 SMNVEV (reference sequence). The CDR3 length is 13 residues. V lost 7 bases, J lost 4 bases, and 13 bases lay in between.